Shown below are 28 T cell receptor beta chains from a single sample sequenced in a study of shared clonotypes between healthy human individuals. Naive CD8 cells were CD45RO-negative, positively selected for CCR7, excluding terminally differentiated effector memory CD45RA+ cells. The table came from immunoSEQ multiplex PCR; TCRdb's copy has only in-frame clones and leaves some out. The sample lists some 2,000,000 clones; about 95% were seen once. Input material: naive CD8+ T cells sorted from blood. The receptors shown here come from a man aged 18 to 35 in good health.

With respect to this clone: In the same sample, other DNA sequences code for this CDR3. J is TRBJ2-1 and V is TRBV6-6, with D hard to call. Trimming left V 0 bases short and J 7 bases short, with 1 base between. The CDR3 sequence is 11 residues long. Per the germline V gene, CDR1 is MNHNY and CDR2 is SVGAGI (reference sequence). The CDR3 is CASSYSNEQFF. Written as DNA, the CDR3 is TGTGCCAGCAGTTACTCGAATGAGCAGTTCTTC.

The rearrangement joins TRBV29-1 to TRBJ1-2; maybe TRBD1 (5 bases). Trimming took off 5 bases at V and 7 bases at J, with 17 bases between the two ends. CDR1 and CDR2 from the germline V gene are SQVTM and ANQGSEA. The CDR3 contains 13 residues. This CDR3 is CSVLERTYFGYTF. The CDR3 DNA is TGCAGCGTTCTGGAAAGGACATATTTTGGCTACACCTTC.

The rearrangement joins TRBV6-6 to TRBJ1-4; D not certain. The CDR3 sequence is 15 residues long. From germline, CDR1 is MNHNY and CDR2 SVGAGI (reference sequence). V lost 2 bases to trimming and J lost 0 bases, with 7 bases between them. In DNA form, the CDR3 reads TGTGCCAGCAGTTACGTCCTTGCAACTAATGAAAAACTGTTTTTT. Its translation is CASSYVLATNEKLFF.

The CDR3 sequence: CASLGTEQFF. CDR3 DNA sequence: TGTGCCAGCCTTGGAACAGAGCAGTTCTTC. V and J are TRBV6-6 and TRBJ2-1; no definite D call. The germline V and J ends were trimmed by 8 bases and 10 bases, with 9 bases remaining between them. The V gene's germline CDR1 is MNHNY and CDR2 SVGAGI (reference sequence). The CDR3 loop spans 10 amino acids.

The chain combines TRBV19 with TRBJ2-3, with 7 bases matching TRBD2. This CDR3 comprises 15 residues. The germline V gene encodes CDR1 LNHDA and CDR2 SQIVND (reference sequence). Trimming at V came to 5 bases and at J to 0 bases, leaving 5 bases not matched to a gene. For the CDR3, the DNA is TGTGCCAGTAGTCTTGCGGGAGTAAGCACAGATACGCAGTATTTT. It translates to CASSLAGVSTDTQYF.

The genes are TRBV19 and TRBJ1-2; D is possibly TRBD1 (6 bases). V lost 6 bases, J lost 3 bases, and 17 bases lay in between. Germline V gives CDR1 LNHDA, CDR2 SQIVND (reference sequence). This CDR3 is built from 15 residues. The CDR3 DNA reads TGTGCCAGTAGCCATCCATTGGCAGGGGACTATGGCTACACCTTC. It codes for CASSHPLAGDYGYTF.

The chain carries TRBV5-1 and TRBJ2-2, with 8 nucleotides matching TRBD2. CDR3 length equals 14 residues. The germline V gene encodes CDR1 SGHRS and CDR2 YFSETQ. With V trimmed by 6 bases and J by 1 base, 2 bases remained unmatched. CDR3 nucleotide sequence: TGCGCCAGCACCCTAGCGGGGAACACCGGGGAGCTGTTTTTT. This translates into CASTLAGNTGELFF.

The CDR3 bases are TGTGCCAGCGCTTGGCTAGCGGAGGGAGATACGCAGTATTTT. Translated: CASAWLAEGDTQYF. This chain uses TRBV4-2 with TRBJ2-3, with 7 nucleotides matching TRBD2. CDR1 and CDR2 (germline): LGHNA, YNFKEQ. V lost 8 bases and J lost 5; bases outside the gene matches: 10. The CDR3 is 14 amino acids.

The chain links TRBV10-1 to TRBJ1-3; 11 nucleotides match TRBD1. This CDR3 has 15 amino acids. V dropped 6 bases and J dropped 2; count of bases not matched to a gene: 3. CDR1 and CDR2 (germline): WNHNN, SYGVQD (reference sequence). The CDR3 loop reads CASREGQGAGNTIYF. DNA of the CDR3: TGCGCCAGCAGAGAGGGACAGGGGGCTGGAAACACCATATATTTT.

The chain employs TRBV4-3 and TRBJ2-5; D ambiguous. Trimming removed 3 bases at V and 6 bases at J, with 11 bases between. This CDR3 has 13 amino acids. Per the germline V gene, CDR1 is LGHNA and CDR2 is YSLEER. The CDR3 DNA sequence: TGCGCCAGCAGCCACGACTCCGGCAAGACCCAGTACTTC. Translated, it gives CASSHDSGKTQYF.

The chain couples TRBV6-5 to TRBJ2-3, with TRBD2 as a possible D gene (6 bases). V was trimmed by 0 bases and J by 5 bases, leaving 9 bases between them. The CDR3 spans 14 residues. Germline V gene data show CDR1 as MNHEY and CDR2 as SVGAGI. CDR3 DNA: TGTGCCAGCAGTTACTCTCGCGGGATAGATACGCAGTATTTT. Translated: CASSYSRGIDTQYF.

With regard to this clone: Other DNA sequences in the sample encode the same CDR3. The V and J genes are TRBV9 and TRBJ2-7; TRBD1 might be the D (7 bases). Between the trimmed V and J ends, which lost 0 bases and 4 bases, there was a span of 11 bases. The CDR3 runs to 14 residues. Germline CDR1 reads SGDLS; CDR2 reads YYNGEE. Here the CDR3 reads CASSVGQGGYEQYF. The CDR3 region has the DNA TGTGCCAGCAGCGTAGGACAGGGAGGATACGAGCAGTACTTC.

This chain connects TRBV29-1 to TRBJ2-1; D is uncertain. Germline V gene sequence: CDR1 SQVTM, CDR2 ANQGSEA. The length of the CDR3 is 11 residues. Trimming left V 3 bases short and J 4 bases short, with 4 bases between. This CDR3 is CSVDMYNEQFF. In DNA form, the CDR3 reads TGCAGCGTTGATATGTACAATGAGCAGTTCTTC.

J is TRBJ1-2 and V is TRBV5-1; D gene ambiguous. The germline V and J ends were trimmed by 2 bases and 0 bases, with 8 bases remaining between them. Germline V lookup: CDR1 SGHRS, CDR2 YFSETQ. The length of the CDR3 is 14 residues. CDR3 in amino acids: CASSLDGANYGYTF. The CDR3 DNA is TGCGCCAGCAGCTTAGACGGTGCTAACTATGGCTACACCTTC. Based on the CDR3 plus reference TRBV5-1 and TRBJ1-2, the full variable domain is KAGVTQTPRYLIKTRGQQVTLSCSPISGHRSVSWYQQTPGQGLQFLFEYFSETQRNKGNFPGRFSGRQFSNSRSEMNVSTLELGDSALYLCASSLDGANYGYTFGSGTRLTVV.

The chain links TRBV19 to TRBJ1-2; 7 bases map to TRBD1. With V trimmed by 1 base and J by 4 bases, 15 bases remained unmatched. The CDR3 is made up of 18 amino acids. Per the germline V gene, CDR1 is LNHDA and CDR2 is SQIVND (reference sequence). The CDR3 here is CASSIGPPGQPRPYGYTF. The CDR3 DNA follows: TGTGCCAGTAGTATAGGACCCCCGGGACAGCCCCGACCCTATGGCTACACCTTC. The full variable domain, its missing parts supplied by reference TRBV19 and TRBJ1-2, is DGGITQSPKYLFRKEGQNVTLSCEQNLNHDAMYWYRQDPGQGLRLIYYSQIVNDFQKGDIAEGYSVSREKKESFPLTVTSAQKNPTAFYLCASSIGPPGQPRPYGYTFGSGTRLTVV.

V and J are TRBV28 and TRBJ2-7; 8 bases are shared with TRBD1. The CDR3 runs 14 residues. The ends lost 5 bases at V and 3 bases at J; junction bases unmatched: 6. Germline V CDR1 and CDR2: MDHEN, SYDVKM. CDR3 in amino acids: CASSPDRVIYEQYF. The CDR3 DNA reads TGTGCCAGCAGTCCGGACAGGGTCATCTACGAGCAGTACTTC.

This chain links TRBV14 with TRBJ2-2, with D unresolved. The germline V gene has CDR1 SGHDN and CDR2 FVKESK. V lost 0 bases and J lost 6, with 11 bases in between. The length of the CDR3 is 15 residues. CDR3 coding DNA: TGTGCCAGCAGCCAAGAGGCGGTCTGGGCCGGGGAGCTGTTTTTT. It encodes CASSQEAVWAGELFF.

The chain links TRBV27 to TRBJ2-5; TRBD2 matches at 7 bases. CDR3 length equals 14 residues. Germline trimming cut 3 bases from V and 4 bases from J; bases unmatched to any gene: 5. Germline V gene sequence: CDR1 MNHEY, CDR2 SMNVEV (reference sequence). The CDR3 sequence is CASSLAGDGETQYF. CDR3 DNA: TGTGCCAGCAGTTTGGCGGGGGACGGAGAGACCCAGTACTTC.

The V gene is TRBV7-9, the J gene TRBJ2-1; D not resolved. This CDR3 comprises 10 residues. The ends were cut back, 2 bases at V and 10 bases at J, with 3 bases in the middle. CDR1 is SEHNR and CDR2 is FQNEAQ in the germline V gene (reference sequence). CDR3 DNA: TGTGCCAGCAGCTTACAGGAGCAGTTCTTC. Translated, it gives CASSLQEQFF.

A note on this clone: Distinct nucleotide sequences in the sample also encode this CDR3. This chain connects TRBV4-1 to TRBJ1-6; the D is unclear. This CDR3 spans 16 amino acids. In germline, CDR1 is MGHRA, CDR2 YSYEKL. Trimming left V 0 bases short and J 0 bases short, with 6 bases between. CDR3 loop: CASSQDRSSYNSPLHF. DNA of the CDR3: TGCGCCAGCAGCCAAGATAGGAGCTCCTATAATTCACCCCTCCACTTT.

This rearrangement joins TRBV27 to TRBJ2-7; 8 positions agree with TRBD2. CDR1 is MNHEY and CDR2 is SMNVEV in the germline V gene (reference sequence). With 8 bases clipped from V and 1 base from J, the junction kept 10 bases outside the gene matches. The CDR3 has 15 residues. The CDR3 sequence: CASGVLAGLSYEQYF. CDR3 nucleotides: TGTGCCAGCGGAGTATTAGCGGGATTATCCTACGAGCAGTACTTC.

The chain carries TRBV5-1 and TRBJ2-7; TRBD2 matches at 8 bases. J gave up 4 bases and V 0 bases, and 0 bases lay outside the gene matches. This CDR3 spans 13 amino acids. Per the germline V gene, CDR1 is SGHRS and CDR2 is YFSETQ. CDR3: CASSLEREYEQYF. The CDR3 DNA reads TGCGCCAGCAGCTTGGAGCGGGAGTACGAGCAGTACTTC. Full variable domain (missing parts from reference TRBV5-1 and TRBJ2-7): KAGVTQTPRYLIKTRGQQVTLSCSPISGHRSVSWYQQTPGQGLQFLFEYFSETQRNKGNFPGRFSGRQFSNSRSEMNVSTLELGDSALYLCASSLEREYEQYFGPGTRLTVT.

The V gene is TRBV6-5, the J gene TRBJ2-1; 13 bases agree with TRBD2. The CDR3 sequence is 15 residues long. J gave up 10 bases and V 5 bases, and 8 bases lay outside the gene matches. Germline CDR1 is MNHEY and CDR2 is SVGAGI. The CDR3 DNA sequence: TGTGCCAGCAGTCTTCTACTAGCGGGAGGGCGAGAGCAGTTCTTC. It codes for CASSLLLAGGREQFF.

V gene TRBV30 combines with J gene TRBJ1-2; D unclear. The germline CDR1 and CDR2 sequences are GTSNPN and SVGIG (reference sequence). V was shortened by 5 bases and J by 4 bases, with 17 bases between the two germline ends. The CDR3 is 14 residues long. The CDR3: CAWGSYRKTYGYTF. CDR3 bases: TGTGCCTGGGGGAGTTATAGAAAGACCTATGGCTACACCTTC.

The chain carries TRBV10-2 and TRBJ1-6; D remains ambiguous. Germline V gene data show CDR1 as WSHSY and CDR2 as SAAADI. Trimming took 2 bases from V and 0 from J, leaving 14 bases between them. CDR3 size: 18 residues. The CDR3 DNA follows: TGCGCCAGCAGTGAGGGAACAAAGACCAGCTCCTATAATTCACCCCTCCACTTT. The encoded protein is CASSEGTKTSSYNSPLHF.

As for this clone: Other nucleotide sequences in the sample specify the same CDR3. The chain uses TRBV4-1 and TRBJ1-5, with D possibly TRBD1 on 5 matching bases. The ends were cut back, 1 base at V and 6 bases at J, with 13 bases in the middle. The CDR3 loop spans 15 amino acids. The germline gives CDR1 MGHRA, CDR2 YSYEKL. The CDR3 is CASSQVGGGGQPQHF. The CDR3 region has the DNA TGCGCCAGCAGCCAAGTCGGCGGGGGTGGTCAGCCCCAGCATTTT.

This clone was detected only once. This chain uses TRBV7-9 with TRBJ2-1; no firm D call. Trimming stripped 2 bases from V and 8 bases from J, with 7 bases between. The germline V gene encodes CDR1 SEHNR and CDR2 FQNEAQ (reference sequence). The CDR3 is 12 residues long. DNA for the CDR3: TGTGCCAGCAGCTTATCAAGCGATGAGCAGTTCTTC. Its translation is CASSLSSDEQFF. Complete variable domain (other parts from reference TRBV7-9 and TRBJ2-1): DTGVSQNPRHKITKRGQNVTFRCDPISEHNRLYWYRQTLGQGPEFLTYFQNEAQLEKSRLLSDRFSAERPKGSFSTLEIQRTEQGDSAMYLCASSLSSDEQFFGPGTRLTVL.

This clone appeared a few times. The J gene is TRBJ1-1, the V gene TRBV4-1, with D hard to call. V was cut by 1 base and J by 8 bases, with 14 bases left in between. The CDR3 is 14 amino acids. CDR1 is MGHRA and CDR2 is YSYEKL in the germline V gene. Here the CDR3 DNA reads TGCGCCAGCAGCCAAGCCCTCCTACAAATCGAAGCTTTCTTT. Its protein is CASSQALLQIEAFF.